These 21 T cell receptor beta chains were sequenced from one sample in a study of synovial regulatory T cells in juvenile arthritis. The protocol was immunoSEQ multiplex PCR, while the TCRdb copy is restricted to in-frame clones and leaves out a portion. This sample contains approximately 10,000 clones. The sequenced sample consisted of Treg cells from blood. Subset defined: remaining (HLA-DR-negative) circulating blood Treg cells. The source is a donor aged 2-30 years with juvenile idiopathic arthritis.

The chain employs TRBV27 and TRBJ2-7; the TCRdb call, TRBD2, lacks DNA for checking. CDR3 length: 15 residues. The DNA is unrecorded. CDR1 and CDR2 (germline): MNHEY, SMNVEV (reference sequence). CDR3 loop: CASSQRSGSTYEQYF.

The V call is TRBV6-5, the J call TRBJ2-7; TCRdb's D call, TRBD1, is unchecked because there is no DNA. The CDR3 is made up of 13 amino acids. No DNA appears here. The V gene's germline CDR1 is MNHEY and CDR2 SVGAGI. CDR3: CASGTGNFYEQYF.

V is TRBV5-6 and J is TRBJ1-2. Per the germline V gene, CDR1 is SGHDT and CDR2 is YYEEEE. The CDR3 length is 15 residues. The DNA is unrecorded. The CDR3 loop is CASSSPGRNNYGYTF.

J is TRBJ2-1 and V is TRBV5-1; the D gene TCRdb calls, TRBD2, cannot be checked with no DNA. CDR3 length: 16 amino acids. No DNA sequence is on record. Germline loops: CDR1 SGHRS, CDR2 YFSETQ. The CDR3 here is CASSFSRVSGSGEQFF.

The genes are TRBV18 and TRBJ2-5; the TCRdb D gene call, TRBD1, has no DNA to confirm it. CDR1 is KGHSH, CDR2 LQKENI, per germline. This CDR3 contains 12 residues. The nucleotide record is missing. CDR3: CASSLQGRTQYF.

The J gene is TRBJ2-2, the V gene TRBV27; TCRdb returns TRBD2, unconfirmable since there is no DNA. The CDR3 consists of 12 residues. No DNA is recorded. Germline assignment: CDR1 MNHEY and CDR2 SMNVEV (reference sequence). CDR3 residues: CASGFRGGELFF.

The chain recombines TRBV2 with TRBJ1-2; TCRdb picks TRBD1, but there is no DNA to check that call. This CDR3 spans 13 amino acids. No DNA has been recorded. Germline CDR1 is SNHLY and CDR2 is FYNNEI. The CDR3 is CASSEVGRRSYTF.

The rearrangement uses TRBV25-1 and TRBJ2-7; with no DNA, the TCRdb D assignment of TRBD2 cannot be verified. Per the germline V gene, CDR1 is MGHDK and CDR2 is SYGVNS. This CDR3 is built from 13 residues. The protein alone is recorded here. This CDR3 reads CASSEQTLREQYF.

The chain recombines TRBV27 with TRBJ1-1; absent DNA, TCRdb's TRBD1 call cannot be checked. From germline, CDR1 is MNHEY and CDR2 SMNVEV (reference sequence). The CDR3 extends over 17 amino acids. Only the protein sequence is given. The CDR3 sequence: CASSLKRQGITNTEAFF.

The J gene is TRBJ2-7, the V gene TRBV18; the TCRdb D gene call, TRBD1, has no DNA to confirm it. Germline CDR1 reads KGHSH; CDR2 reads LQKENI. The length of the CDR3 is 12 residues. The DNA sequence is not available. This CDR3 is CASSDSSYEQYF.

The J gene is TRBJ1-4, the V gene TRBV14. Germline V gene sequence: CDR1 SGHDN, CDR2 FVKESK. The CDR3 spans 16 residues. No DNA accompanies this entry. CDR3 protein: CASSQLGSGGGEKLFF.

V gene TRBV28 combines with J gene TRBJ2-2; the TCRdb call, TRBD2, lacks DNA for checking. This CDR3 contains 17 residues. No DNA is listed. Germline V lookup: CDR1 MDHEN, CDR2 SYDVKM. CDR3 protein: CASSLSGGARLTGELFF.

V and J are TRBV19 and TRBJ2-2; TCRdb returns TRBD1, unconfirmable since there is no DNA. CDR1 and CDR2 from the germline V gene are LNHDA and SQIVND (reference sequence). This CDR3 region has 16 residues. This entry has no DNA. The CDR3 is CASSNSTQTNTGELFF.

The chain links TRBV30 to TRBJ2-4; TCRdb picks TRBD2, but there is no DNA to check that call. The CDR3 totals 16 residues. No DNA is recorded. Germline V gene lookup returns CDR1 GTSNPN and CDR2 SVGIG (reference sequence). The CDR3 loop reads CAWSLAVGLAKNIQYF.

The CDR3 spells CASSFQTGIYEQYF. The chain carries TRBV28 and TRBJ2-7; TCRdb gives TRBD1 as the D gene, but with no DNA this cannot be confirmed. This CDR3 contains 14 residues. No DNA sequence is on record. Germline CDR1 reads MDHEN; CDR2 reads SYDVKM.

This chain uses TRBV6-5 with TRBJ1-2; TCRdb lists TRBD1, though no DNA is available to test this call. CDR3 size: 15 residues. No coding sequence is recorded. Germline CDR1 and CDR2: MNHEY and SVGAGI. CDR3 sequence reads: CASSYRPGLNYGYTF.

By frequency, this clone is medium-sized. This chain joins TRBV19 and TRBJ1-4; the D call of TRBD1 rests on TCRdb alone, since no DNA is present to check it. There are 14 residues in the CDR3. The DNA is unrecorded. Germline V gene lookup returns CDR1 LNHDA and CDR2 SQIVND (reference sequence). The CDR3 loop is CASSVGQGAEKLFF.

This chain connects TRBV18 to TRBJ2-7; TCRdb's D call of TRBD1 is untestable without DNA. The CDR3 has 19 residues. No DNA is given. Germline lookup yields CDR1 KGHSH and CDR2 LQKENI. The CDR3 here is CASSPQEQGWLADSYEQYF.

The V call is TRBV27, the J call TRBJ1-2; TCRdb designates TRBD1, a call that cannot be tested without DNA. The V gene's germline CDR1 is MNHEY and CDR2 SMNVEV (reference sequence). CDR3 length: 13 residues. The DNA sequence is not available. Here the CDR3 reads CASSIRVDYGYTF.

The chain recombines TRBV6-5 with TRBJ1-2. Germline V gene data show CDR1 as MNHEY and CDR2 as SVGAGI. This CDR3 contains 13 residues. The DNA is not on file. The CDR3 region is CASSYGGGYGYTF.

The chain has TRBV29-1 and TRBJ1-2; checking the TCRdb D call of TRBD1 is not possible without DNA. CDR1 is SQVTM and CDR2 is ANQGSEA in the germline V gene. This CDR3 spans 11 amino acids. DNA was not recorded. CDR3 sequence: CSVGADYGYTF. Variable domain in full (rest from reference TRBV29-1 and TRBJ1-2): SAVISQKPSRDICQRGTSLTIQCQVDSQVTMMFWYRQQPGQSLTLIATANQGSEATYESGFVIDKFPISRPNLTFSTLTVSNMSPEDSSIYLCSVGADYGYTFGSGTRLTVV.